A selection of T cell receptor beta chains follows, all from one sample in a study of shared clonotypes between healthy human individuals. TCRdb's copy holds only in-frame clones and misses some; the assay was immunoSEQ multiplex PCR. The sample holds about 1,900,000 clones, about 94% seen once. Sequenced material: naive CD8+ T cells sorted from blood. The receptors shown here come from a man between 18 and 29 years old in good health. The CDR3 runs from the conserved cysteine through the conserved F or W. The D gene is left open where the match is weak. Some rows mark clone size as missing; the rest say once, few, many or name a class of expanded clone.

DNA | CDR3 | J | length | D | size | V
TGTGCCAGCAGCGGGAGGGACAGGGGGGAAGAGACCCAGTACTTC | CASSGRDRGEETQYF | TRBJ2-5 | 15 | TRBD1 | - | TRBV7-9
TGTGCCAGCAGCTTAGATGATGGGGCAGGGGTACTTCACTATGGCTACACCTTC | CASSLDDGAGVLHYGYTF | TRBJ1-2 | 18 | - | - | TRBV11-2
TGTGCCAGTAGTCCCGGCTGGTCCTACGAGCAGTACTTC | CASSPGWSYEQYF | TRBJ2-7 | 13 | - | - | TRBV19
TGTGCCAGCTCACCCTGGGGCACAGATACGCAGTATTTT | CASSPWGTDTQYF | TRBJ2-3 | 13 | - | - | TRBV18
TGTGCCAGCAGCGCCCGGTCGGCCGAGCAGTTCTTC | CASSARSAEQFF | TRBJ2-1 | 12 | - | once | TRBV7-9
- | CASSSSTYEQFF | TRBJ2-1 | 12 | - | - | TRBV6-5
TGTGCCAGCAGCCCACCCTCCTACGAGCAGTACTTC | CASSPPSYEQYF | TRBJ2-7 | 12 | - | once | TRBV7-9
TGCGCCAGCAGCCATCCCGGGACAGGGTCACCCTACAATGAGCAGTTCTTC | CASSHPGTGSPYNEQFF | TRBJ2-1 | 17 | TRBD1 | - | TRBV4-1
TGTGCCAGCAGTGCCAGGGTCCAAGAGACCCAGTACTTC | CASSARVQETQYF | TRBJ2-5 | 13 | - | - | TRBV2
TGTGCCAGCAGCGTAACGGGACTAGCGGACAATGAGCAGTTCTTC | CASSVTGLADNEQFF | TRBJ2-1 | 15 | TRBD2 | - | TRBV9
TGTGCCAGCAGCTCCGGGACCCGGGGCCAGCCCCAGCATTTT | CASSSGTRGQPQHF | TRBJ1-5 | 14 | - | - | TRBV7-8
TGTGCCAGCAGGGGGGGACAGGACCCAGAGACCCAGTACTTC | CASRGGQDPETQYF | TRBJ2-5 | 14 | TRBD1 | once | TRBV6-6
TGTGCCAGCAGCGAGCAGGGCTACACCGGGGAGCTGTTTTTT | CASSEQGYTGELFF | TRBJ2-2 | 14 | - | once | TRBV7-8
TGTGCCAGCAGCGCAGAGGGGTCCTCCTACGAGCAGTACTTC | CASSAEGSSYEQYF | TRBJ2-7 | 14 | - | - | TRBV9
TGTGCCAGCAGCTTAGCGGGGGGCACGGAAGAGACCCAGTACTTC | CASSLAGGTEETQYF | TRBJ2-5 | 15 | - | - | TRBV11-2
TGCGCCAGCAGCCAGACGACCGAATCCTACGAGCAGTACTTC | CASSQTTESYEQYF | TRBJ2-7 | 14 | - | - | TRBV5-1
TGCGCCAGCAGCCAAGTCAGCGGTTCAACCTACGAGCAGTACTTC | CASSQVSGSTYEQYF | TRBJ2-7 | 15 | - | - | TRBV4-1
TGTGCCTGGAGGGCTAGCTCCTATAATTCACCCCTCCACTTT | CAWRASSYNSPLHF | TRBJ1-6 | 14 | - | - | TRBV30
TGTGCCAGCAGTTTATCCCCTAACTACGAGCAGTACTTC | CASSLSPNYEQYF | TRBJ2-7 | 13 | - | - | TRBV27
TGCGCCAGCAGCCAAGATCCGGGACAGGGGGCGACGGCCGGGGAGCTGTTTTTT | CASSQDPGQGATAGELFF | TRBJ2-2 | 18 | TRBD1 | - | TRBV4-1
TGTGCCAGCAGCCCTAGTCAGTACGAGCAGTACTTC | CASSPSQYEQYF | TRBJ2-7 | 12 | - | - | TRBV11-2
TGTGCCAGCAGCTTGGAGTTAGTTGAAGATACGCAGTATTTT | CASSLELVEDTQYF | TRBJ2-3 | 14 | - | once | TRBV5-6
TGTGCCAGCAGCTTAGTGGGGGGGCTCACAGATACGCAGTATTTT | CASSLVGGLTDTQYF | TRBJ2-3 | 15 | - | - | TRBV7-2
TGTGCCAGCAACCTATACGGCGCTAACTATGGCTACACCTTC | CASNLYGANYGYTF | TRBJ1-2 | 14 | - | - | TRBV9
TGTGCCAGCAGGGAGCTACTCGGGTGGGACACTGAAGCTTTCTTT | CASRELLGWDTEAFF | TRBJ1-1 | 15 | - | - | TRBV5-6
TGTGCCACCAGCAGCCCCCAGGGGTTTAGGTCCCAGTACTTC | CATSSPQGFRSQYF | TRBJ2-5 | 14 | - | once | TRBV15
TGTGCCAGCTCACCAAACAGGGGGGTGAGCTACGCCAAAAACATTCAGTACTTC | CASSPNRGVSYAKNIQYF | TRBJ2-4 | 18 | TRBD1 | - | TRBV18
TGCGCCAGCAGCCAACGTGACATGAATGAGCAGTTCTTC | CASSQRDMNEQFF | TRBJ2-1 | 13 | - | - | TRBV4-1
TGTGCCAGCAGCTCCAGGGGTTGGGAGAACGAGCAGTACTTC | CASSSRGWENEQYF | TRBJ2-7 | 14 | - | - | TRBV7-9
TGTGCCAGCGGGAACAGGGGGCATCTAACGACTGAAGCTTTCTTT | CASGNRGHLTTEAFF | TRBJ1-1 | 15 | TRBD1 | - | TRBV27
TGTGCCAGCAGCTCCGTGACCTACGAGCAGTACTTC | CASSSVTYEQYF | TRBJ2-7 | 12 | - | - | TRBV7-9
TGTGCCAGCAGTTTTGAGGCTGGGGCACCTCCTACTCCCACAGATACGCAGTATTTT | CASSFEAGAPPTPTDTQYF | TRBJ2-3 | 19 | - | - | TRBV28
TGTGCCAGCAGCTTAGACGGGGACGGCAATCAGCCCCAGCATTTT | CASSLDGDGNQPQHF | TRBJ1-5 | 15 | - | - | TRBV7-8
TGTGCCAGCAGCTCGGACAGCAGCGAGCAGTACTTC | CASSSDSSEQYF | TRBJ2-7 | 12 | - | - | TRBV7-8
TGTGCCAGCAGTTTGGGACTAGCGGACAATGAGCAGTTCTTC | CASSLGLADNEQFF | TRBJ2-1 | 14 | TRBD2 | few | TRBV28
TGTGCCAGCCTCCCTGCGACAGGGATCGAGGAGCAGTTCTTC | CASLPATGIEEQFF | TRBJ2-1 | 14 | TRBD1 | - | TRBV6-5
TGCGCCAGCAGTTTAGCGGGGGGGCAAGAGACCCAGTACTTC | CASSLAGGQETQYF | TRBJ2-5 | 14 | TRBD2 | - | TRBV10-2
TGTGCCAGCAGCACGACAGGGGGCCGGGACGAGCAGTACTTC | CASSTTGGRDEQYF | TRBJ2-7 | 14 | TRBD1 | - | TRBV7-9
TGTGCCAGCAGCGGAGGGACTAGCGGGTACAATGAGCAGTTCTTC | CASSGGTSGYNEQFF | TRBJ2-1 | 15 | TRBD2 | - | TRBV9
TGTGCCAGCAGTTACGTAGCGAAAGCTAACTATGGCTACACCTTC | CASSYVAKANYGYTF | TRBJ1-2 | 15 | - | - | TRBV6-5
TGCGCCAGCAGCCAATTACAGGGGGCGCGCGGTGAAGCTTTCTTT | CASSQLQGARGEAFF | TRBJ1-1 | 15 | TRBD1 | - | TRBV4-1
TGTGCCAGCAGCTTTTGGGGCGGTGAGCAGTTCTTC | CASSFWGGEQFF | TRBJ2-1 | 12 | - | - | TRBV11-2
TGTGCCAGCAGCTTTAGCGTAACGGACAGGGGATACGAGCAGTACTTC | CASSFSVTDRGYEQYF | TRBJ2-7 | 16 | TRBD1 | - | TRBV13
TGTGCCAGCAGCTCCCCCAGGGTGAGAGGTGAAAAACTGTTTTTT | CASSSPRVRGEKLFF | TRBJ1-4 | 15 | - | - | TRBV7-9
TGCAGCGACGGACTAGAAGATATAGAGACCCAGTACTTC | CSDGLEDIETQYF | TRBJ2-5 | 13 | TRBD2 | - | TRBV29-1
TGTGCCAGTAGTTTCAGAGAGTCCTCTGGAAACACCATATATTTT | CASSFRESSGNTIYF | TRBJ1-3 | 15 | - | - | TRBV19
TGTGCCTGGAGTGACCCCGCACTAGCGGGATTCCGCAATGAGCAGTTCTTC | CAWSDPALAGFRNEQFF | TRBJ2-1 | 17 | TRBD2 | - | TRBV30